Presented here are 8 T cell receptor beta chains from one specimen sequenced in a study of blood T cell repertoires in COVID-19. Only in-frame clones appear in the TCRdb table, and some are missing; sequencing was by immunoSEQ multiplex PCR. The sample includes 80,000 or so clones, over 80% of them seen just once. Sample: peripheral blood. These receptors all stem from a human donor in a cohort sampled during active COVID-19.

The V gene is TRBV27, the J gene TRBJ2-7, with 10 bases matching TRBD2. J lost 2 bases, V lost 3 bases, and 4 bases had no gene match. There are 15 residues in the CDR3. Germline assignment: CDR1 MNHEY and CDR2 SMNVEV (reference sequence). The CDR3 spells CASSLTSGGAYEQYF. In DNA form, the CDR3 reads TGTGCCAGCAGTTTGACCAGCGGGGGGGCCTACGAGCAGTACTTC.

The V and J genes are TRBV11-3 and TRBJ2-3, with unresolved D. In germline, CDR1 is SGHNT, CDR2 YENEEA. This CDR3 spans 12 amino acids. V was pared by 3 bases and J by 2 bases, with 3 bases between. The CDR3 DNA follows: TGTGCCAGCAGCTTCTCCACAGATACGCAGTATTTT. This translates into CASSFSTDTQYF.

This rearrangement joins TRBV6-5 to TRBJ2-7, with TRBD1 as a possible D gene (5 bases). The CDR3 runs to 14 residues. Germline CDR1 is MNHEY and CDR2 is SVGAGI. The germline V and J ends were trimmed by 5 bases and 4 bases, with 15 bases remaining between them. The CDR3 loop is CASSQNRQTYEQYF. CDR3 nucleotide sequence: TGTGCCAGCAGTCAGAACAGGCAGACTTACGAGCAGTACTTC.

The V and J genes are TRBV5-1 and TRBJ1-6, with D possibly being TRBD1 (5 bases). The CDR3 consists of 14 residues. In germline, CDR1 is SGHRS, CDR2 YFSETQ. The V end was cut by 2 bases, the J end by 7 bases, with 10 bases between. CDR3: CASSLTGENSPLHF. The CDR3 nucleotides are TGCGCCAGCAGCTTAACAGGAGAGAATTCACCCCTCCACTTT.

The chain joins TRBV3-1 (or the pseudogene TRBV3-2) to TRBJ1-2, with 7 bases that match TRBD1. Germline trimming cut 4 bases from V and 5 bases from J; bases unmatched to any gene: 13. This CDR3 has 16 residues. Per germline, CDR1 LGHDT and CDR2 YNNKEL (reference sequence). The CDR3 region is CASSPREGAGIYGYTF. The CDR3 nucleotides are TGTGCCAGCAGCCCACGCGAGGGGGCAGGGATATATGGCTACACCTTC.

The gene calls are TRBV9 and TRBJ2-3; unclear D gene. Germline CDR1 is SGDLS and CDR2 is YYNGEE. The CDR3 has 18 residues. Trimming took 0 bases from V and 0 from J, leaving 17 bases between them. The CDR3 spells CASSVGPQTAYSTDTQYF. The DNA for the CDR3 is TGTGCCAGCAGCGTAGGCCCCCAGACTGCGTATAGCACAGATACGCAGTATTTT.

V and J are TRBV7-2 and TRBJ2-1; 8 positions match TRBD2. Germline CDR1 is SGHTA and CDR2 is FQGNSA. V gave up 1 base and J gave up 8 bases; unmatched junction bases: 7. The CDR3 contains 15 residues. In DNA form, the CDR3 reads TGTGCCAGCAGCTTAGGCTTAGCGGGGCTGGATGAGCAGTTCTTC. This codes for CASSLGLAGLDEQFF. Complete variable domain (other parts from reference TRBV7-2 and TRBJ2-1): GAGVSQSPSNKVTEKGKDVELRCDPISGHTALYWYRQSLGQGLEFLIYFQGNSAPDKSGLPSDRFSAERTGGSVSTLTIQRTQQEDSAVYLCASSLGLAGLDEQFFGPGTRLTVL.

The chain combines TRBV5-1 with TRBJ2-5; 9 positions agree with TRBD2. The germline V gene has CDR1 SGHRS and CDR2 YFSETQ. The CDR3 contains 17 residues. Losses at the gene ends were 0 bases for V and 2 bases for J; bases not matched to a gene: 8. The CDR3 bases are TGCGCCAGCAGCTTGGGGGCGGGAGGGCCCCTACAAGAGACCCAGTACTTC. This codes for CASSLGAGGPLQETQYF.